The 16 T cell receptor beta chains given below trace back to one sample, sequenced in a study of T cell responses to AZD1222 COVID-19 vaccine. Sequenced by immunoSEQ multiplex PCR; TCRdb stores in-frame clones only, minus some. This table holds 55,000 to 80,000 clones, 80% to 90% found once. The sample here was peripheral blood, taken 28 days after the second AZD1222 dose. The receptors come from an adult who received the AZD1222 COVID-19 vaccine.

V usage is TRBV11-3 and J usage is TRBJ2-1; D remains unclear. Germline CDR1 is SGHNT and CDR2 is YENEEA. Trimming removed 1 base from V and 1 base from J, with 5 bases in between. There are 14 residues in the CDR3. The CDR3 region is CASSLVKSYNEQFF. In DNA, the CDR3 is TGTGCCAGCAGCTTAGTGAAATCCTACAATGAGCAGTTCTTC.

The chain is built from TRBV5-1 and TRBJ2-1; maybe TRBD1 (6 bases). V dropped 4 bases and J dropped 2 bases, with 16 bases sitting between them. The CDR3 extends over 16 amino acids. Germline loops: CDR1 SGHRS, CDR2 YFSETQ. This CDR3 is CASSPHRDNTYNEQFF. CDR3 sequence (DNA): TGCGCCAGCAGCCCCCACCGGGACAACACCTACAATGAGCAGTTCTTC.

This chain joins TRBV10-2 and TRBJ2-7, with D maybe TRBD1 (5 bases). The CDR3 runs 14 residues. CDR1 WSHSY and CDR2 SAAADI come from the germline V gene. V was pared by 6 bases and J by 1 base, with 13 bases between. CDR3 protein: CASSWGIGSYEQYF. In DNA, the CDR3 is TGCGCCAGCAGCTGGGGCATAGGGTCCTACGAGCAGTACTTC.

The rearrangement links TRBV7-8 to TRBJ1-5; a possible D gene is TRBD1 (5 bases). CDR1 and CDR2 (germline): SGHVS, FQNEAQ. CDR3 length: 17 amino acids. V was shortened by 5 bases and J by 7 bases, with 24 bases between the two germline ends. CDR3 nucleotides: TGTGCCAGCAGCCCAGTGGGCGGTCAGGGCCCGGGCCAGCCCCAGCATTTT. Protein sequence: CASSPVGGQGPGQPQHF.

This sequence joins TRBV2 and TRBJ2-1, with D unresolved. The length of the CDR3 is 12 residues. The germline V and J ends were trimmed by 6 bases and 9 bases, with 12 bases remaining between them. CDR1 and CDR2 from the germline V gene are SNHLY and FYNNEI. The CDR3 spells CASRNVVSEQFF. For the CDR3, the DNA is TGTGCCAGCAGGAACGTAGTCAGTGAGCAGTTCTTC.

In this sample, this clone turned up once. J is TRBJ2-1 and V is TRBV7-9, with D perhaps matching TRBD1 (6 bases). The CDR3 runs to 16 residues. CDR1 SEHNR and CDR2 FQNEAQ come from the germline V gene (reference sequence). Trimming removed 6 bases at V and 0 bases at J, with 15 bases between. The CDR3 DNA is TGTGCCAGCAGACCAACACAGGGCGGCTCCTACAATGAGCAGTTCTTC. Amino acids: CASRPTQGGSYNEQFF. The entire variable domain, with the rest obtained from reference TRBV7-9 and TRBJ2-1, is as follows: DTGVSQNPRHKITKRGQNVTFRCDPISEHNRLYWYRQTLGQGPEFLTYFQNEAQLEKSRLLSDRFSAERPKGSFSTLEIQRTEQGDSAMYLCASRPTQGGSYNEQFFGPGTRLTVL.

This rearrangement joins TRBV6-5 to TRBJ1-1, with 8 positions matching TRBD1. V lost 6 bases to trimming and J lost 5 bases; unmatched junction nucleotides: 11. The CDR3 has 15 residues. The germline V gene encodes CDR1 MNHEY and CDR2 SVGAGI. The CDR3 nucleotides are TGTGCCAGCAGCGGACAGGGATCTTTAAGGACTGAAGCTTTCTTT. Its protein product is CASSGQGSLRTEAFF.

The chain recombines TRBV28 with TRBJ1-5; D is uncertain. Trimming removed 7 bases at V and 0 bases at J, with 10 bases between. Germline lookup yields CDR1 MDHEN and CDR2 SYDVKM. The CDR3 is 14 residues long. This chain's CDR3 is CASNHPNSNQPQHF. DNA of the CDR3: TGTGCCAGCAACCACCCTAATAGCAATCAGCCCCAGCATTTT.

The chain carries TRBV29-1 and TRBJ1-5, with 9 bases identical to TRBD1. With V trimmed by 7 bases and J by 3 bases, 4 bases remained unmatched. The CDR3 runs to 13 residues. Germline V lookup: CDR1 SQVTM, CDR2 ANQGSEA. Here the CDR3 DNA reads TGCAGCGGAGGACAGGGGATCAATCAGCCCCAGCATTTT. Translating it yields CSGGQGINQPQHF.

The chain employs TRBV7-2 and TRBJ2-7; possible D gene TRBD2, 6 bases. Germline V lookup: CDR1 SGHTA, CDR2 FQGNSA. This CDR3 is 13 amino acids long. V was pared by 1 base and J by 6 bases, with 10 bases between. CDR3 amino acids: CASSLVEGGEQYF. Written as DNA, the CDR3 is TGTGCCAGCAGCTTAGTGGAGGGAGGCGAGCAGTACTTC. Filled out from reference TRBV7-2 and TRBJ2-7, the complete variable domain reads GAGVSQSPSNKVTEKGKDVELRCDPISGHTALYWYRQSLGQGLEFLIYFQGNSAPDKSGLPSDRFSAERTGGSVSTLTIQRTQQEDSAVYLCASSLVEGGEQYFGPGTRLTVT.

The rearrangement uses TRBV2 and TRBJ2-7; 9 bases agree with TRBD1. CDR1 is SNHLY, CDR2 FYNNEI, per germline. This CDR3 region has 14 residues. V lost 5 bases and J lost 4; bases outside the gene matches: 6. Written as DNA, the CDR3 is TGTGCCAGCAGTCTCCCGGGACAGGGTTACGAGCAGTACTTC. Translating it yields CASSLPGQGYEQYF.

The chain combines TRBV6-2 or TRBV6-3 with TRBJ1-1; D not resolved. V dropped 0 bases and J dropped 5 bases, with 10 bases sitting between them. This CDR3 contains 14 residues. The germline V gene has CDR1 MNHEY and CDR2 SVGEGT. The CDR3 reads CASSYSGFVTEAFF. CDR3 coding DNA: TGTGCCAGCAGTTACTCAGGGTTTGTAACTGAAGCTTTCTTT.

The chain combines TRBV5-6 with TRBJ1-2, with unresolved D. The CDR3 loop spans 13 amino acids. Germline assignment: CDR1 SGHDT and CDR2 YYEEEE. Trimming removed 2 bases from V and 1 base from J, with 6 bases in between. The CDR3, as DNA: TGTGCCAGCAGCTTTCCTGATAACTATGGCTACACCTTC. It yields the protein CASSFPDNYGYTF.

The rearrangement links TRBV6-5 to TRBJ1-5; D is uncertain. The CDR3 loop spans 12 amino acids. V was trimmed by 4 bases and J by 2 bases, leaving 3 bases between them. Per germline, CDR1 MNHEY and CDR2 SVGAGI. CDR3 nucleotides: TGTGCCAGCAGTTCTGGCAATCAGCCCCAGCATTTT. This translates into CASSSGNQPQHF.

The rearrangement joins TRBV30 to TRBJ1-1, with a possible D match to TRBD1 (5 bases). The CDR3 has 13 residues. The ends were cut back, 8 bases at V and 1 base at J, with 14 bases in the middle. Germline CDR1 and CDR2: GTSNPN and SVGIG (reference sequence). CDR3 protein: CARGGTANTEAFF. The DNA for the CDR3 is TGTGCCCGGGGGGGGACGGCGAACACTGAAGCTTTCTTT.

V and J are TRBV29-1 and TRBJ2-2; D gene unclear. The CDR3 contains 13 residues. Deletions cut 7 bases from V and 5 bases from J, with 14 bases between. CDR1 is SQVTM, CDR2 ANQGSEA, per germline. The CDR3 loop reads CSASSGLTGELFF. CDR3 sequence (DNA): TGCAGCGCTTCTTCGGGCCTAACCGGGGAGCTGTTTTTT.